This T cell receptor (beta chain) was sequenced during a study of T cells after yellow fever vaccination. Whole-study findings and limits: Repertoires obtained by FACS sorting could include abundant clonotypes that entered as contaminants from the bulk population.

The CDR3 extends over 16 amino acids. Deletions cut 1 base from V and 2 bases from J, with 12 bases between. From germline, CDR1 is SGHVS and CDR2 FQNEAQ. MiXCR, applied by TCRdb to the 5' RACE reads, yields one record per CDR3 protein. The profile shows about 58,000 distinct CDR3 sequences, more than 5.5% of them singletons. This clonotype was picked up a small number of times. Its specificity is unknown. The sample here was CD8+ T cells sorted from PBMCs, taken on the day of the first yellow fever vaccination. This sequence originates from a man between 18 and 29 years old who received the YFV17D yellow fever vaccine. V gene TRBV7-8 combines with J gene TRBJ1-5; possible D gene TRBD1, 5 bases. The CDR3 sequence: CASSLVEGWGNQPQHF. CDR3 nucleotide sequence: TGTGCCAGCAGCTTAGTGGAGGGGTGGGGCAATCAGCCCCAGCATTTT.